The clone carrying this T cell receptor beta chain was counted between two and nine times. Its antigen is not known. These data are taken from a study of CD8 T cells in ankylosing spondylitis. Overall study findings and caveats: In ankylosing spondylitis blood, a motif of roughly eight highly homologous TCR beta variants appeared characteristic.

Trimming removed 7 bases at V and 6 bases at J, with 18 bases between. Germline CDR1 is MNHNS and CDR2 is SASEGT. CDR3 length: 14 residues. TCRdb re-called the 5' RACE reads through MiXCR, storing one row per CDR3 protein. The sample contains roughly 150,000 distinct CDR3 sequences, around 32% of which appear only once. The receptor was derived from a male donor with ankylosing spondylitis. Specimen: synovial fluid, either unsorted or a sorted T cell fraction (not recorded which). The genes are TRBV6-1 and TRBJ2-5, with D tentatively TRBD1 or TRBD2 (7 bases each). The CDR3 region is CASTKAGGGKTQYF. CDR3 DNA sequence: TGTGCCAGCACCAAGGCAGGGGGGGGAAAGACCCAGTACTTC.